In its sample, the clone carrying this TCR beta chain was seen once. Its cognate antigen is unknown. The CDR3 covers 17 residues. V trimming: 5 bases; J trimming: 0 bases; junction bases outside the gene matches: 10. Germline-derived CDR1 and CDR2 are KGHSH and LQKENI. Repertoires were generated with immunoSEQ multiplex PCR, while TCRdb's copy carries only in-frame clones and drops some. The repertoire includes about 150,000 clones, 85% to 90% of them detected once, and around 6% sits in the top ten. The data were obtained in a study of cytomegalovirus exposure and HLA in healthy donors. At the level of the study: It was reported in a later analysis that the same platform had been used for the 120 validation repertoires as for the 666 first-cohort repertoires. Notes on the study in general: Most TCRs appeared rarely, but some public TCRs recurred in many donors.

The chain combines TRBV18 with TRBJ2-1, with 7 bases identical to TRBD2. This TCR was recovered from a woman under 40 in good health and CMV-seropositive. Sequencing input: PBMCs. CDR3 sequence reads: CASSTRTGGSSYNEQFF. DNA of the CDR3: TGTGCCAGCTCAACACGGACGGGAGGTAGCTCCTACAATGAGCAGTTCTTC.